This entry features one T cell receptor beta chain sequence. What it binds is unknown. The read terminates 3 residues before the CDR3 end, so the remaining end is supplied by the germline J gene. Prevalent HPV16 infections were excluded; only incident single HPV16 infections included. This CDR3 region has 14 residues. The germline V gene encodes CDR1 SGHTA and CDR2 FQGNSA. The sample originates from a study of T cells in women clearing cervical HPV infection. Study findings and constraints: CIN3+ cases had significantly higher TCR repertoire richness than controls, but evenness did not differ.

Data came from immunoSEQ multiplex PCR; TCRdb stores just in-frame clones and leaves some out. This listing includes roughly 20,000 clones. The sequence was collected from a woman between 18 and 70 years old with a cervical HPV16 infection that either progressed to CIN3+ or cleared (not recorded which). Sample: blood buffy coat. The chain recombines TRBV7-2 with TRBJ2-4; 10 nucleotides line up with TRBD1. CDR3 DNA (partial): TGTGCCAGCAGCCGAGCCGGACAGGGGGGTGGT. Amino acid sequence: CASSRAGQGGG. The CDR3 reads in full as CASSRAGQGGGQYF.